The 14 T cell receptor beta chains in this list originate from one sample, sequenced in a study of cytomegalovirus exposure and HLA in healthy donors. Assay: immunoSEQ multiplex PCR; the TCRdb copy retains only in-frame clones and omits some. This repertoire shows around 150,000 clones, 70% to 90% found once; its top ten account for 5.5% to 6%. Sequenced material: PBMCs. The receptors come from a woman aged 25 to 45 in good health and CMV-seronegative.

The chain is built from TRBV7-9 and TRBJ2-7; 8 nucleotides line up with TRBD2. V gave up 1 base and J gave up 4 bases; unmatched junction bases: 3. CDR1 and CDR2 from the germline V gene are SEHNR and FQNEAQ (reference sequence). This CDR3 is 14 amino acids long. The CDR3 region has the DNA TGTGCCAGCAGCTTAGTTACTAGCGGATACGAGCAGTACTTC. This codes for CASSLVTSGYEQYF.

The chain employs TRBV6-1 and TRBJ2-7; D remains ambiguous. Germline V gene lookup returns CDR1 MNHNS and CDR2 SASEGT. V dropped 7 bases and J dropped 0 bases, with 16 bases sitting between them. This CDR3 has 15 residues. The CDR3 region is CASILQASSSYEQYF. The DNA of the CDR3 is TGTGCCAGCATTTTGCAGGCTTCGAGCTCCTACGAGCAGTACTTC.

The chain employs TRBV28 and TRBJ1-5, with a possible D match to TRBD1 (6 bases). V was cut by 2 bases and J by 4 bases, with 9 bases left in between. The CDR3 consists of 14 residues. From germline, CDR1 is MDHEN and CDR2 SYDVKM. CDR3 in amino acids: CASSLTTGNQPQHF. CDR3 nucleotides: TGTGCCAGCAGTTTAACTACAGGGAATCAGCCCCAGCATTTT.

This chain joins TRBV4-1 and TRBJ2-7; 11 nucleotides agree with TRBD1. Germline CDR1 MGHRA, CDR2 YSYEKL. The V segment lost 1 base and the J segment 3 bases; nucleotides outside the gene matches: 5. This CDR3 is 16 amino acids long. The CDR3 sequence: CASSQVSGQGVYEQYF. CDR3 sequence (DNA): TGCGCCAGCAGCCAAGTTTCGGGACAGGGGGTCTACGAGCAGTACTTC.

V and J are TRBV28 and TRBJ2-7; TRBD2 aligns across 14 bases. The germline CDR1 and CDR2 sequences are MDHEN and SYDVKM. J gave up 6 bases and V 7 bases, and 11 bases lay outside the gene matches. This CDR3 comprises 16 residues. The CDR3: CASTNGLAGGVGEQYF. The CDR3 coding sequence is TGTGCCAGCACTAACGGACTAGCGGGAGGAGTTGGCGAGCAGTACTTC.

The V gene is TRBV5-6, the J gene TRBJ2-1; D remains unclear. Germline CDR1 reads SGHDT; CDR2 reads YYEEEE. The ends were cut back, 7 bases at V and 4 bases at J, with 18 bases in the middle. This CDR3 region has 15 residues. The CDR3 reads CASSSGPARYNEQFF. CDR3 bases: TGTGCCAGCTCTAGTGGCCCCGCCCGGTACAATGAGCAGTTCTTC.

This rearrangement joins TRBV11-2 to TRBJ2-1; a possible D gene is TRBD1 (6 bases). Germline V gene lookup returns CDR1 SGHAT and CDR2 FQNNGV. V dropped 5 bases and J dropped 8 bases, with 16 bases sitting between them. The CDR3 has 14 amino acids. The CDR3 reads CASSLGRGIDEQFF. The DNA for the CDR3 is TGTGCCAGCAGCCTAGGCAGGGGTATCGATGAGCAGTTCTTC.

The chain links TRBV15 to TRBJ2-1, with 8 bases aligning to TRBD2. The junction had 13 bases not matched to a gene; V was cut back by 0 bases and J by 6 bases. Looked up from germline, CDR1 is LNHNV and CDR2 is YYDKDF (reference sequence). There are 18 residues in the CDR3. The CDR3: CATSRDQYRTSLFNEQFF. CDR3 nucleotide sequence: TGTGCCACCAGCAGAGATCAATACCGGACTAGCTTATTCAATGAGCAGTTCTTC.

Here the CDR3 DNA reads TGTGCCAGCAGCCATAAATCCGGGAGGGGAAATGAAAAACTGTTTTTT. Translated, it gives CASSHKSGRGNEKLFF. The chain combines TRBV14 with TRBJ1-4, with a possible D match to TRBD1 (5 bases). Germline assignment: CDR1 SGHDN and CDR2 FVKESK. The ends were cut back, 3 bases at V and 5 bases at J, with 16 bases in the middle. This CDR3 has 16 amino acids.

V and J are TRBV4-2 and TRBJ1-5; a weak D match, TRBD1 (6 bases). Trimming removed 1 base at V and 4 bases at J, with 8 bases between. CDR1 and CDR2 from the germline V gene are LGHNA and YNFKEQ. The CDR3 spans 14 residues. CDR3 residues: CASSQAGQNQPQHF. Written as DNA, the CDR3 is TGTGCCAGCAGCCAAGCGGGACAAAATCAGCCCCAGCATTTT.

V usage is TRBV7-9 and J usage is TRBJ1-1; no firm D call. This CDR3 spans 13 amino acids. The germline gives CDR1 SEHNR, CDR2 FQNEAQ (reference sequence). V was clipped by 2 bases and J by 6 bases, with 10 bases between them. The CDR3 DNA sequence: TGTGCCAGCAGCTTAACGGGAAGCGCTGAAGCTTTCTTT. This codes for CASSLTGSAEAFF.

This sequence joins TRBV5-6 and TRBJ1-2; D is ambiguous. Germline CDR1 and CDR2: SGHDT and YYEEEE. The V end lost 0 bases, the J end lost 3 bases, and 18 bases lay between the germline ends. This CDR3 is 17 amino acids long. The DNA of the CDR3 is TGTGCCAGCAGCTTGGGCAAACTGGATTGGGAGGACTATGGCTACACCTTC. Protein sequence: CASSLGKLDWEDYGYTF.

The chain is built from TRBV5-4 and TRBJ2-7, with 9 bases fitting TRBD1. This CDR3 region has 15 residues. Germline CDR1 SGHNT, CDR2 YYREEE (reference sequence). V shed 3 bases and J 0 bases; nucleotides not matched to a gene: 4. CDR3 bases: TGTGCCAGCAGCTACTGGGACAGGGTCTCCTACGAGCAGTACTTC. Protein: CASSYWDRVSYEQYF.

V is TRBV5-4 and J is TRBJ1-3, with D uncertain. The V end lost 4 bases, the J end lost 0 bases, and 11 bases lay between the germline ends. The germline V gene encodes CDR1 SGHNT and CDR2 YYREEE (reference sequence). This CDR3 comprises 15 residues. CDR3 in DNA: TGTGCCAGCAGCATAGACCCGAACTCTGGAAACACCATATATTTT. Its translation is CASSIDPNSGNTIYF.